The sequence of this T cell receptor beta chain was determined in a study of T-cell memory formation after mild COVID-19. V was pared by 3 bases and J by 4 bases, with 9 bases between. The CDR3 is 13 amino acids. TCRdb recomputed calls from the 5' RACE reads with MiXCR, one row per CDR3 protein. The table shows hundreds of thousands of distinct CDR3 sequences, with roughly 13% occurring only once. The sequence derives from a man aged 18 to 30 who had mild COVID-19 (a few samples of this study predate the infection). Cell type and time point are not known. Material: PBMCs or a T cell subset sorted from them (not recorded which). V usage is TRBV12-3 or TRBV12-4 and J usage is TRBJ1-2; no reliable D call. CDR3 loop: CASSLMAAYGYTF. The CDR3 coding sequence is TGTGCCAGCAGTTTGATGGCAGCCTATGGCTACACCTTC.